The clone carrying this T cell receptor beta chain occurred once. Its antigen is still unknown. CDR3 size: 13 residues. Looked up from germline, CDR1 is LNHDA and CDR2 is SQIVND (reference sequence). The ends lost 6 bases at V and 8 bases at J; junction bases unmatched: 6. The PCR made use of 60 Vbeta and 13 Jbeta primers. In the original workflow: Roughly 12 million shared chains were among approximately 87 million unique TCR beta chains counted in a later analysis. Here immunoSEQ multiplex PCR was the method, and the copy in TCRdb shows in-frame clones only, minus some. Clone size and V and J calls were adopted from that table, with D and trimming inferred from the DNA. Of 130,000 to 150,000 clones detected, around 76% appear once; the ten largest clones hold more than 3%. This sample is drawn from a study of cytomegalovirus exposure and HLA in healthy donors. Study observations and caveats: Listed as cytomegalovirus-associated were approximately 160 TCR beta chains. As immune exposure information, only CMV serostatus was available. When analyzed later, a missense DCLRE1C variant was found to be linked to TCR beta V- and J-gene trimming.

The chain recombines TRBV19 with TRBJ1-1, with 10 bases aligning to TRBD1. The sequenced sample consisted of PBMCs. The sequence was collected from a man in his late teens or twenties in good health and CMV-seronegative. The CDR3 sequence: CASSPMTGGEAFF. In DNA, the CDR3 is TGTGCCAGTAGCCCGATGACAGGGGGCGAAGCTTTCTTT.